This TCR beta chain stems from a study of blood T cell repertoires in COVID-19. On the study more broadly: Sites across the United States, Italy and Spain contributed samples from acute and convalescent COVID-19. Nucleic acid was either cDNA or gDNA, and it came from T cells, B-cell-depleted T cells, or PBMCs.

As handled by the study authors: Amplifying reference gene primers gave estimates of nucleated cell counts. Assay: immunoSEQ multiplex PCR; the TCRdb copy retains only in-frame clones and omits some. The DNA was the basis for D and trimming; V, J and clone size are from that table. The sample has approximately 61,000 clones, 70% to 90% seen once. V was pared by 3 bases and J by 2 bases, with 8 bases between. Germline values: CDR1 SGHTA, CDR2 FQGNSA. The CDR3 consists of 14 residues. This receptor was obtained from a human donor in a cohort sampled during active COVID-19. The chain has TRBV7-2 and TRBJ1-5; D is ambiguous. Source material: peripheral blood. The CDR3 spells CASSFFRGNQPQHF. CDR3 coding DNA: TGTGCCAGCAGCTTCTTCCGGGGCAATCAGCCCCAGCATTTT.